This T cell receptor (beta chain) was recovered during a study of blood T cell repertoires in COVID-19. TCRdb keeps only in-frame clones here, not all; method: immunoSEQ multiplex PCR. This sample yields about 300,000 clones, of which 85% are seen a single time; 1.9% belongs to the top ten. Trimming cost V 3 bases and J 7 bases; bases outside gene matches: 3. There are 14 residues in the CDR3. Germline V lookup: CDR1 LNHNV, CDR2 YYDKDF (reference sequence). Sequenced input: PBMCs or T cells enriched from blood (not recorded which). V and J are TRBV15 and TRBJ1-6; 7 bases agree with TRBD1. The receptor was isolated from a woman in her 30s who had been exposed to COVID-19. CDR3 in amino acids: CATSRGQTNSPLHF. Here the CDR3 DNA reads TGTGCCACCAGCAGGGGACAGACCAATTCACCCCTCCACTTT.